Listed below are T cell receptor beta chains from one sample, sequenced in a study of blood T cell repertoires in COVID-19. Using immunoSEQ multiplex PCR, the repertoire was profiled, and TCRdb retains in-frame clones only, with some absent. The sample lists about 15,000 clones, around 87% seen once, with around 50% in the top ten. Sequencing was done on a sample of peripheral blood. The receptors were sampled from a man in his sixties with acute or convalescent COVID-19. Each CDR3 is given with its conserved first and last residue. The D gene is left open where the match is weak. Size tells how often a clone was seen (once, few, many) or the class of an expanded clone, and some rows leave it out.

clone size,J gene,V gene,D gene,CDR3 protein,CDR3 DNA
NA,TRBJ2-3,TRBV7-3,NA,CASGVGGTDTQYF,TGTGCCAGCGGCGTAGGAGGGACAGATACGCAGTATTTT
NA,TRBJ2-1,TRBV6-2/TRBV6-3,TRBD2,CASSSEGAGENNEQFF,TGTGCCAGCAGTTCCGAGGGAGCGGGGGAGAACAATGAGCAGTTCTTC
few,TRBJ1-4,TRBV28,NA,CASSAPGRDEKLFF,TGTGCCAGCAGTGCCCCCGGCAGGGATGAAAAACTGTTTTTT
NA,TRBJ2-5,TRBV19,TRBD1,CASRDRGKETQYF,TGTGCCAGTAGGGACAGGGGGAAAGAGACCCAGTACTTC
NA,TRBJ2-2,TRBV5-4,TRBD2,CASSLGGGSNTGELFF,TGTGCCAGCAGCTTGGGGGGAGGGTCGAACACCGGGGAGCTGTTTTTT
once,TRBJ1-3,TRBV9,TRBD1,CASSVGQGTGNTIYF,TGTGCCAGCAGCGTAGGACAGGGAACGGGAAACACCATATATTTT
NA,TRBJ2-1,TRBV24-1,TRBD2,CATSDLFTSGGRNEQFF,TGTGCCACCAGTGATTTGTTTACTAGCGGGGGGCGCAATGAGCAGTTCTTC
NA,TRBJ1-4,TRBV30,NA,CAWSGEAVGEKLFF,TGTGCCTGGAGTGGGGAGGCTGTAGGTGAAAAACTGTTTTTT
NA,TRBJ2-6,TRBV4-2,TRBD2,CASSPQGGDGANVLTF,TGTGCCAGCAGCCCCCAGGGAGGGGATGGGGCCAACGTCCTGACTTTC
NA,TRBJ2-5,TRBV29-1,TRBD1,CSGGQGVWETQYF,TGCAGCGGGGGACAGGGGGTTTGGGAGACCCAGTACTTC
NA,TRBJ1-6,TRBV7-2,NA,CASSLDGGRNNSPLHF,TGTGCCAGCAGCTTAGACGGGGGAAGAAATAATTCACCCCTCCACTTT
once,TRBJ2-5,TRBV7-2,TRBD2,CASSWNSGVQETQYF,TGTGCCAGCAGCTGGAATAGCGGGGTGCAAGAGACCCAGTACTTC
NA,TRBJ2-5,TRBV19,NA,CASSSRRAPAGQETQYF,TGTGCCAGTAGTAGCCGCCGGGCCCCCGCGGGGCAAGAGACCCAGTACTTC
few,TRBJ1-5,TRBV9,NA,CASSLGQNNQPQHF,TGTGCCAGCAGCCTCGGACAAAACAATCAGCCCCAGCATTTT
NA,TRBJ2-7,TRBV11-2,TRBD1,CASSIGQGDEQYF,TGTGCCAGCAGCATTGGACAGGGGGACGAGCAGTACTTC
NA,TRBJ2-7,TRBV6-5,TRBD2,CASRGLAGDYEQYF,TGTGCCAGCAGAGGACTAGCGGGAGACTACGAGCAGTACTTC
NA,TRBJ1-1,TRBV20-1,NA,CSAGGLMTFF,TGCAGTGCTGGGGGGTTGATGACTTTCTTT
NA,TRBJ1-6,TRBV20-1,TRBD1,CSASPAGQIPSPLHF,TGCAGTGCTAGTCCGGCGGGACAGATTCCATCACCCCTCCACTTT
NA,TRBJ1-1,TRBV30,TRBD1,CAGGTGFGTEAFF,TGTGCCGGCGGGACAGGGTTCGGAACTGAAGCTTTCTTT
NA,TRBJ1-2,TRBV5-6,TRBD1,CASSLEVRGKGYTF,TGTGCCAGCAGCTTGGAGGTCAGGGGGAAAGGCTACACCTTC
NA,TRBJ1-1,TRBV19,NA,CASSTTFDTMNTEAFF,TGTGCCAGTAGTACCACCTTCGACACGATGAACACTGAAGCTTTCTTT
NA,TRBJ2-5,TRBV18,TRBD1,CASSPEIDRGETQYF,TGTGCCAGCTCACCTGAAATCGACAGGGGAGAGACCCAGTACTTC
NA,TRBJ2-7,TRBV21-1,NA,CASRPGLAEGPKEQYF,TGTGCCAGCAGACCTGGACTAGCGGAGGGTCCCAAAGAGCAGTACTTC
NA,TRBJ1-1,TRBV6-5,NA,CASSYSGGMNTEAFF,TGTGCCAGCAGTTACTCGGGAGGAATGAACACTGAAGCTTTCTTT
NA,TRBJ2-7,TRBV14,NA,CASSQSGYEQYF,TGTGCCAGCAGCCAATCCGGCTACGAGCAGTACTTC
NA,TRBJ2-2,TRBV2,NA,CASSETRSTGELFF,TGTGCCAGCAGTGAAACAAGAAGCACCGGGGAGCTGTTTTTT
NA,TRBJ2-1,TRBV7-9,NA,CASSSRNGDSYNEQFF,TGTGCCAGCAGCTCTCGAAACGGAGACTCCTACAATGAGCAGTTCTTC
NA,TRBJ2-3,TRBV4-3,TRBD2,CASSQVLAGGTDTQYF,TGCGCCAGCAGCCAAGTACTAGCGGGGGGCACAGATACGCAGTATTTT
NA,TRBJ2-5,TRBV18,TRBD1,CASSPPQGVQETQYF,TGTGCCAGCTCACCACCGCAGGGGGTCCAAGAGACCCAGTACTTC
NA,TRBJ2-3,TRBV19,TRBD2,CASSRLAGGPSTDTQYF,TGTGCCAGTAGTAGACTAGCGGGGGGGCCGAGCACAGATACGCAGTATTTT
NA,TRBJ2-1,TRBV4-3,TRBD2,CASSQVPAGGGNEQFF,TGCGCCAGCAGCCAAGTCCCAGCGGGAGGGGGCAATGAGCAGTTCTTC
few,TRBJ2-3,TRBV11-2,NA,CASLGSGTDTQYF,TGTGCCAGCCTAGGTTCCGGCACAGATACGCAGTATTTT
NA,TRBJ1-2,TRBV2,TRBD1,CASRLQGGNYGYTF,TGTGCCAGCAGATTACAGGGGGGCAACTATGGCTACACCTTC
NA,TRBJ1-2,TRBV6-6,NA,CASSHREGPYGYTF,TGTGCCAGCAGCCACCGGGAGGGGCCCTATGGCTACACCTTC
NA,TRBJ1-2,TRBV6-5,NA,CASSPLGGFDGYTF,TGTGCCAGCAGTCCCCTAGGAGGGTTCGATGGCTACACCTTC
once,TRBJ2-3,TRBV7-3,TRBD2,CASSLSPSAGGGTQYF,TGTGCCAGCAGTCTTAGCCCATCAGCGGGGGGAGGGACGCAGTATTTT
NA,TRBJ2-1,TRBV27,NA,CASSITGFAYNEQFF,TGTGCCAGCAGTATCACAGGTTTCGCCTACAATGAGCAGTTCTTC
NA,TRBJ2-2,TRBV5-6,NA,CASSENRGNTGELFF,TGTGCCAGCAGCGAGAATAGAGGTAACACCGGGGAGCTGTTTTTT
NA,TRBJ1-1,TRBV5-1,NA,CASSLGTVVREAFF,TGCGCCAGCAGCTTGGGGACAGTCGTCCGTGAAGCTTTCTTT
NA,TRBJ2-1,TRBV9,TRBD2,CASSVAGLAPSYNEQFF,TGTGCCAGCAGCGTAGCGGGACTAGCTCCATCCTACAATGAGCAGTTCTTC
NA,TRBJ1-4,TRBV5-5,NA,CASSLAEITTNEKLFF,TGTGCCAGCAGCTTGGCCGAGATTACGACTAATGAAAAACTGTTTTTT
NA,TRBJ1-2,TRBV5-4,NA,CASSQPGRSNYGYTF,TGTGCCAGCAGCCAGCCGGGAAGGTCCAACTATGGCTACACCTTC
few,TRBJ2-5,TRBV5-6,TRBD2,CASSLDSGRAQETQYF,TGTGCCAGCAGCTTGGACAGCGGGAGGGCCCAAGAGACCCAGTACTTC
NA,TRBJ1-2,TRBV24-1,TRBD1,CATSDKDRNYGYTF,TGTGCCACCAGTGATAAGGACAGGAACTATGGCTACACCTTC
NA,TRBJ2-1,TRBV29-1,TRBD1,CSVGPDRDRFSSYNEQFF,TGCAGCGTTGGCCCTGACCGGGACAGGTTTAGCTCCTACAATGAGCAGTTCTTC
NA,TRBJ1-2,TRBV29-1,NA,CSVEGYSYSGLDGYTF,TGCAGCGTTGAAGGTTATAGTTATTCAGGGTTAGATGGCTACACCTTC